The 5 T cell receptor beta chains below were found in one sample sequenced in a study of blood T cell repertoires in COVID-19. Method: immunoSEQ multiplex PCR; TCRdb's copy keeps in-frame clones and lacks some. Of some 180,000 clones listed, around 83% are singletons. The sequencing input was PBMCs or T cells enriched from blood (not recorded which). The receptors here all came from a man in his forties who had recovered from COVID-19.

This clone appeared a single time. The J gene is TRBJ1-1, the V gene TRBV25-1; no reliable D call. Trimming cost V 8 bases and J 7 bases, with 8 bases left between them. Germline V gives CDR1 MGHDK, CDR2 SYGVNS. The CDR3 is made up of 10 amino acids. As DNA, the CDR3 is TGTGCCAGCGGTACAGATGAAGCTTTCTTT. This translates into CASGTDEAFF.

This clone appeared once. The V call is TRBV3-1 (or the pseudogene TRBV3-2), the J call TRBJ2-5; D is unclear. In germline, CDR1 is LGHDT, CDR2 YNNKEL (reference sequence). There are 12 residues in the CDR3. V lost 5 bases to trimming and J lost 5 bases, with 9 bases between them. The DNA for the CDR3 is TGTGCCAGCAGCTCCGTCCTGGAGACCCAGTACTTC. Translation: CASSSVLETQYF.

This clone was counted a single time. V is TRBV6-5 and J is TRBJ2-3; weak D call: TRBD2 (6 bases). Per germline, CDR1 MNHEY and CDR2 SVGAGI. The ends were cut back, 6 bases at V and 4 bases at J, with 11 bases in the middle. The CDR3 loop spans 13 amino acids. This chain's CDR3 is CASSGEEADTQYF. CDR3 DNA sequence: TGTGCCAGCAGCGGGGAGGAAGCAGATACGCAGTATTTT.

About this clone itself: A junction boundary mismatches the germline segment, possibly from a read error. The rearrangement joins TRBV6-5 to TRBJ2-7; D not certain. This CDR3 comprises 11 residues. Germline V gene sequence: CDR1 MNHEY, CDR2 SVGAGI. The CDR3 DNA reads TGTGCCAGCAGATACTCCTACGAGCAGTACTTC. Encoded protein: CASRYSYEQYF.

The chain couples TRBV10-3 to TRBJ2-1; TRBD2 might be the D (5 bases). Germline V CDR1 and CDR2: ENHRY, SYGVKD. The CDR3 totals 14 residues. V was clipped by 6 bases and J by 8 bases, with 17 bases between them. The DNA for the CDR3 is TGTGCCATCAGACCCATTGGAGGCCTGGATGAGCAGTTCTTC. It is translated as CAIRPIGGLDEQFF.